These 25 T cell receptor beta chains came from one sample sequenced in a study of blood T cell repertoires in COVID-19. The method was immunoSEQ multiplex PCR; TCRdb's version includes in-frame clones alone and lacks a portion of them. This table has roughly 100,000 clones, 85% to 90% appearing once. The sequencing sample was made of peripheral blood. These receptors were taken from a woman aged 80 or over with active COVID-19.

This sequence joins TRBV27 and TRBJ2-3; D perhaps matches TRBD2 (5 bases). Germline V gene lookup returns CDR1 MNHEY and CDR2 SMNVEV (reference sequence). Trimming shortened V by 1 base and J by 4 bases, and 9 bases separated the two germline ends. The CDR3 consists of 14 residues. The CDR3, as DNA: TGTGCCAGCAGTTTATACCGGGAACCAGATACGCAGTATTTT. Its protein product is CASSLYREPDTQYF.

V gene TRBV5-1 combines with J gene TRBJ2-3, with 7 nucleotides matching TRBD2. The CDR3 runs to 14 residues. Germline V CDR1 and CDR2: SGHRS, YFSETQ. Trimming cost V 3 bases and J 4 bases; bases outside gene matches: 5. CDR3 DNA: TGCGCCAGCAGCTCCACTAGCGCCCCAGATACGCAGTATTTT. This encodes CASSSTSAPDTQYF.

V is TRBV7-2 and J is TRBJ2-1, with 9 bases identical to TRBD2. Germline V gene data show CDR1 as SGHTA and CDR2 as FQGNSA. V lost 4 bases, J lost 6 bases, and 7 bases stayed unmatched. CDR3 size: 15 residues. This CDR3 reads CASSSPGLALNEQFF. CDR3 nucleotides: TGTGCCAGCAGCTCTCCGGGACTAGCCCTCAATGAGCAGTTCTTC.

V is TRBV2 and J is TRBJ1-4, with D possibly TRBD1 on 5 matching bases. Germline loops: CDR1 SNHLY, CDR2 FYNNEI. Trimming left V 0 bases short and J 8 bases short, with 13 bases between. The CDR3 covers 15 residues. CDR3 DNA: TGTGCCAGCAGTGAAGCTTACCGGGGGGAAGAAAAACTGTTTTTT. It codes for CASSEAYRGEEKLFF.

This chain links TRBV6-6 with TRBJ2-1; D not resolved. V lost 4 bases and J 4 bases, leaving 11 bases between the germline ends. The CDR3 consists of 14 residues. Germline CDR1 is MNHNY and CDR2 is SVGAGI (reference sequence). CDR3 residues: CASSLLPLYNEQFF. CDR3 bases: TGTGCCAGCAGTTTACTACCACTTTACAATGAGCAGTTCTTC.

The V call is TRBV10-3, the J call TRBJ2-3; 9 positions match TRBD1. Per the germline V gene, CDR1 is ENHRY and CDR2 is SYGVKD. J was trimmed by 0 bases and V by 6 bases; bases with no gene match: 4. This CDR3 region has 15 residues. This chain's CDR3 is CAIRGTGSSTDTQYF. In DNA, the CDR3 is TGTGCCATCAGGGGGACAGGGTCTAGCACAGATACGCAGTATTTT.

The chain combines TRBV6-5 with TRBJ2-1; the match to TRBD2 covers 14 bases. Losses at the gene ends were 0 bases for V and 9 bases for J; bases not matched to a gene: 4. The CDR3 is made up of 16 amino acids. CDR1 is MNHEY, CDR2 SVGAGI, per germline. CDR3 region: CASSYSGLAGGGEQFF. CDR3 DNA sequence: TGTGCCAGCAGTTACTCCGGACTAGCGGGAGGAGGTGAGCAGTTCTTC.

The CDR3 nucleotides are TGTGCCATAAAGGGGCTAGCGGGAGAAACAGATACGCAGTATTTT. It specifies CAIKGLAGETDTQYF. V usage is TRBV10-3 and J usage is TRBJ2-3, with 10 bases matching TRBD2. Germline V gene lookup returns CDR1 ENHRY and CDR2 SYGVKD. The ends lost 9 bases at V and 3 bases at J; junction bases unmatched: 9. The CDR3 has 15 amino acids.

The genes are TRBV7-8 and TRBJ1-5; 9 bases match TRBD1. The ends lost 0 bases at V and 3 bases at J; junction bases unmatched: 3. The germline CDR1 and CDR2 sequences are SGHVS and FQNEAQ. CDR3 length equals 16 residues. CDR3 sequence: CASSLAGQGNNQPQHF. The CDR3 DNA sequence: TGTGCCAGCAGCTTAGCGGGACAGGGCAACAATCAGCCCCAGCATTTT.

V gene TRBV7-2 combines with J gene TRBJ2-7; weak D call: TRBD2 (5 bases). Per germline, CDR1 SGHTA and CDR2 FQGNSA. This CDR3 spans 15 amino acids. Trimming removed 2 bases from V and 7 bases from J, with 18 bases in between. The CDR3 reads CASSLTLLGSGEQYF. The CDR3 coding sequence is TGTGCCAGCAGCTTAACCCTTTTGGGGAGTGGGGAGCAGTACTTC.

The chain uses TRBV5-3 and TRBJ1-4; TRBD1 might be the D (5 bases). TRBV5-3 is noted as an ORF with a role that remains uncertain. The CDR3 contains 13 residues. V was cut by 6 bases and J by 7 bases, with 13 bases left in between. The CDR3 spells CARMWGDGEKLFF. The DNA for the CDR3 is TGTGCCAGAATGTGGGGGGACGGTGAAAAACTGTTTTTT.

The V call is TRBV7-9, the J call TRBJ1-1; D is perhaps TRBD1 (5 bases). Germline V gene sequence: CDR1 SEHNR, CDR2 FQNEAQ (reference sequence). The CDR3 extends over 13 amino acids. Trimming shortened V by 1 base and J by 4 bases, and 7 bases separated the two germline ends. The CDR3 DNA sequence: TGTGCCAGCAGCTTAGGCAGGGTCACTGAAGCTTTCTTT. Its translation is CASSLGRVTEAFF.

This clone was recorded once. J is TRBJ1-1 and V is TRBV28, with 7 bases lining up with TRBD1. Per germline, CDR1 MDHEN and CDR2 SYDVKM. The CDR3 loop spans 12 amino acids. Germline trimming cut 5 bases from V and 9 bases from J; bases unmatched to any gene: 6. The CDR3 DNA sequence: TGTGCCAGCAGTCTAAGACAGGGAAAAGCTTTCTTT. Its translation: CASSLRQGKAFF.

The rearrangement joins TRBV28 to TRBJ2-7; TRBD2 aligns across 8 bases. The CDR3 has 17 amino acids. The trim removed 4 bases at V and 4 bases at J, leaving 15 bases unmatched. Germline loops: CDR1 MDHEN, CDR2 SYDVKM. The chain's CDR3 is CASSSHRAGDLGYEQYF. CDR3 nucleotide sequence: TGTGCCAGCAGTTCACATAGAGCGGGAGATTTGGGGTACGAGCAGTACTTC.

The chain recombines TRBV7-3 with TRBJ2-5; the D gene is possibly TRBD1 (5 bases). Trimming removed 0 bases from V and 0 bases from J, with 14 bases in between. The germline gives CDR1 SGHTA, CDR2 FQGTGA. The CDR3 totals 17 residues. Here the CDR3 reads CASSLTAGNWDQETQYF. CDR3 bases: TGTGCCAGCAGCTTAACGGCAGGGAACTGGGACCAAGAGACCCAGTACTTC.

The chain is built from TRBV15 and TRBJ2-3, with a tentative D call TRBD2 (5 bases). CDR3 size: 15 residues. CDR1 LNHNV and CDR2 YYDKDF come from the germline V gene (reference sequence). V shed 1 base and J shed 0 bases, with 8 bases lying between them. CDR3 residues: CATSRGASSTDTQYF. The CDR3 nucleotides read TGTGCCACCAGCAGAGGAGCTAGCAGCACAGATACGCAGTATTTT.

Remarks on this clone: The same CDR3 also results from other DNA sequences found in this sample. The rearrangement joins TRBV30 to TRBJ1-2; 8 bases fit TRBD1. The CDR3 runs to 16 residues. Germline trimming cut 5 bases from V and 5 bases from J; bases unmatched to any gene: 16. CDR1 is GTSNPN, CDR2 SVGIG, per germline (reference sequence). The DNA of the CDR3 is TGTGCCTGGTCGCAGGGGGCGCGTCCAGACCCATATGGCTACACCTTC. Translated: CAWSQGARPDPYGYTF.

The chain couples TRBV29-1 to TRBJ2-5; D is undetermined. CDR1 SQVTM and CDR2 ANQGSEA come from the germline V gene. The CDR3 length is 12 residues. V lost 4 bases and J lost 2, with 8 bases in between. The CDR3 DNA reads TGCAGCGTTGGAGGTCGGCAAGAGACCCAGTACTTC. Translated: CSVGGRQETQYF.

The chain uses TRBV6-5 and TRBJ2-3; tentatively, D is TRBD2 (6 bases). CDR1 is MNHEY and CDR2 is SVGAGI in the germline V gene. The CDR3 has 15 residues. Trimming removed 2 bases from V and 6 bases from J, with 15 bases in between. CDR3 residues: CASSYLAGGVDTQYF. The CDR3 DNA is TGTGCCAGCAGTTACCTTGCCGGGGGTGTGGATACGCAGTATTTT.

This clone was observed once. This chain uses TRBV6-2 or TRBV6-3 with TRBJ2-7, with unresolved D. With 0 bases removed from V and 2 bases from J, the gap between germline ends came to 20 bases. Germline V gene sequence: CDR1 MNHEY, CDR2 SVGEGT. The CDR3 consists of 18 residues. The CDR3 DNA is TGTGCCAGCAGTTACTCAAAATTAATTAACGTTGGAGCCTACGAGCAGTACTTC. Translating gives CASSYSKLINVGAYEQYF.

This clone occurred a few times. This chain links TRBV27 with TRBJ2-7; weak D call: TRBD2 (6 bases). The CDR3 spans 13 residues. The V end was cut by 3 bases, the J end by 7 bases, with 13 bases between. Germline-derived CDR1 and CDR2 are MNHEY and SMNVEV (reference sequence). The CDR3 DNA sequence: TGTGCCAGCAGTTTCCAATTCGCGGGGGAGCAGTACTTC. It encodes CASSFQFAGEQYF.

V and J are TRBV11-3 and TRBJ2-3, with no clear D. The length of the CDR3 is 14 residues. CDR1 is SGHNT, CDR2 YENEEA, per germline. V lost 5 bases and J lost 0, with 9 bases in between. Here the CDR3 DNA reads TGTGCCAGCAGCCCCCTGAGCAGCACAGATACGCAGTATTTT. Its protein product is CASSPLSSTDTQYF.

J is TRBJ2-2 and V is TRBV28; 8 bases map to TRBD2. The length of the CDR3 is 14 residues. Germline CDR1 is MDHEN and CDR2 is SYDVKM. Trimming at V came to 6 bases and at J to 0 bases, leaving 0 bases not matched to a gene. In DNA form, the CDR3 reads TGTGCCAGCAGACTAGCGGCGAACACCGGGGAGCTGTTTTTT. As protein: CASRLAANTGELFF.

This clone appeared a few times. The chain has TRBV7-9 and TRBJ1-5, with TRBD1 identical over 8 bases. V lost 5 bases, J lost 5 bases, and 11 bases stayed unmatched. The germline CDR1 and CDR2 sequences are SEHNR and FQNEAQ (reference sequence). The CDR3 has 16 amino acids. The CDR3 DNA reads as TGTGCCAGCAGCAAAACCCGGACAGGGAGTTATCAGCCCCAGCATTTT. It is translated as CASSKTRTGSYQPQHF.

The chain recombines TRBV5-1 with TRBJ2-1; 9 bases are shared with TRBD1. The ends lost 0 bases at V and 8 bases at J; junction bases unmatched: 6. Germline-derived CDR1 and CDR2 are SGHRS and YFSETQ. CDR3 size: 15 residues. The DNA for the CDR3 is TGCGCCAGCAGCTTGGGAGACAGGGGGTTCGATGAGCAGTTCTTC. Its translation: CASSLGDRGFDEQFF.